This T cell receptor (beta chain) was sequenced for a study of tumor-infiltrating lymphocytes in primary liver carcinoma. Study as a whole: The study enrolled male and female patients aged 30 to 69 years. Notes on the study in general: Just around 7-24% of top clones spanned all five tumor regions.

CDR1 SGHAT and CDR2 FQNNGV come from the germline V gene. After removal of 0 bases from V and 6 bases from J, the junction contained 2 bases not matched to a gene. The CDR3 runs to 13 residues. From unsorted bulk tissue weighing roughly 19-34 mg, DNA and RNA were co-extracted. A primer in the constant region served to generate TCR beta cDNA from 450 to 650 ng of total RNA. A slightly modified ARM-PCR protocol with three nested multiplex PCR rounds produced these TCR beta libraries. TRBV1-TRBV30 forward primers paired with a C-beta reverse primer were used in the first two PCR rounds, which ran about 11 cycles each. TCRdb re-called the multiplex PCR reads with MiXCR, one entry per CDR3 protein. Here the sample spans tens of thousands of distinct CDR3 sequences, over 65% being singletons. Within the sample, this clonotype is large. No antigen is known for it.

Sequencing input: liver tumor tissue from sampling region 5. Subset noted: tumor region T5, tumor centre. The sequence was collected from a man aged 40-55 years with primary liver carcinoma and hepatitis B virus infection. This chain links TRBV11-2 with TRBJ2-7; 7 bases align to TRBD1. Written as DNA, the CDR3 is TGTGCCAGCAGCTTAGATTCAGGGGGCGAGCAGTACTTC. It yields the protein CASSLDSGGEQYF.